The 9 T cell receptor beta chains below all came from one sample that was sequenced in a study of blood T cells in healthy people across ages. Sample-barcoded 5' priming and a J-beta primer mix drove a second PCR of roughly 6 to 12 cycles. TCRdb independently ran MiXCR on the 5' RACE reads; one entry per CDR3 protein. The sample includes around 600,000 distinct CDR3 sequences, around 48% of them seen just once. The sequenced sample was blood. These receptors all come from an elderly man in good health.

The DNA of the CDR3 is TGCAGTGCTAGAGAAAGCGGGACAGGGGCCACAGATACGCAGTATTTT. This gives the protein CSARESGTGATDTQYF. The gene calls are TRBV20-1 and TRBJ2-3, with 10 bases lining up with TRBD1. This CDR3 spans 16 amino acids. V trimming: 0 bases; J trimming: 2 bases; junction bases outside the gene matches: 5. Per germline, CDR1 DFQATT and CDR2 SNEGSKA (reference sequence).

This clonotype was detected only a few times. The rearrangement uses TRBV7-9 and TRBJ2-2; D could derive from TRBD1 or TRBD2 (5 bases each). CDR3 length: 15 amino acids. In germline, CDR1 is SEHNR, CDR2 FQNEAQ (reference sequence). V dropped 7 bases and J dropped 5 bases, with 17 bases sitting between them. CDR3 sequence reads: CASTFGALGTGELFF. In nucleotides, the CDR3 is TGTGCCAGCACCTTCGGGGCTTTAGGGACCGGGGAGCTGTTTTTT.

The chain is built from TRBV20-1 and TRBJ2-7; D is ambiguous. With 1 base removed from V and 0 bases from J, the gap between germline ends came to 7 bases. The CDR3 consists of 13 residues. Germline CDR1 and CDR2: DFQATT and SNEGSKA (reference sequence). CDR3 bases: TGCAGTGCTAGAGTTAGGAGCTCCTACGAGCAGTACTTC. It codes for CSARVRSSYEQYF.

The chain has TRBV20-1 and TRBJ2-1; D unclear. The CDR3 totals 14 residues. Looked up from germline, CDR1 is DFQATT and CDR2 is SNEGSKA (reference sequence). V lost 4 bases, J lost 2 bases, and 12 bases lay in between. The CDR3 sequence is CSATISPTYNEQFF. CDR3 bases: TGCAGTGCTACGATTTCACCGACCTACAATGAGCAGTTCTTC.

This clonotype was picked up many times. This chain uses TRBV6-6 with TRBJ2-3; D is ambiguous. This CDR3 contains 13 residues. Germline V gives CDR1 MNHNY, CDR2 SVGAGI (reference sequence). The V end lost 5 bases, the J end lost 5 bases, and 11 bases lay between the germline ends. CDR3 sequence: CASSTRPRDTQYF. The DNA for the CDR3 is TGTGCCAGCAGTACCCGCCCTAGAGATACGCAGTATTTT.

This clonotype was counted ten times or more. The chain employs TRBV5-1 and TRBJ2-1; 9 positions match TRBD1. V was clipped by 4 bases and J by 8 bases; unmatched bases: 13. The CDR3 is made up of 16 amino acids. Germline-derived CDR1 and CDR2 are SGHRS and YFSETQ. In DNA, the CDR3 is TGCGCCAGCAGCAGACGACCGGGACAGGGTGATTATGAGCAGTTCTTC. Its translation is CASSRRPGQGDYEQFF.

This chain connects TRBV28 to TRBJ1-5; 9 bases fit TRBD1. V trimming: 6 bases; J trimming: 7 bases; junction bases outside the gene matches: 10. The CDR3 runs to 15 residues. CDR1 MDHEN and CDR2 SYDVKM come from the germline V gene. CDR3 DNA: TGTGCCAGCAGCCCGCGGGACAGGGTAAGGCAGCCCCAGCATTTT. Amino acids: CASSPRDRVRQPQHF.

This clonotype turned up a few times. This rearrangement joins TRBV30 to TRBJ1-4; possibly TRBD1 for D (5 bases). Germline V gives CDR1 GTSNPN, CDR2 SVGIG (reference sequence). The CDR3 has 14 amino acids. The V end was cut by 5 bases, the J end by 5 bases, with 15 bases between. DNA of the CDR3: TGTGCCTGGGCTCCGACGAGGGGAAATGAAAAACTGTTTTTT. It encodes CAWAPTRGNEKLFF.

This clonotype was seen a few times. The chain combines TRBV29-1 with TRBJ2-1; TRBD1 might be the D (5 bases). Trimming stripped 7 bases from V and 2 bases from J, with 21 bases between. Germline assignment: CDR1 SQVTM and CDR2 ANQGSEA. This CDR3 is built from 16 residues. In DNA form, the CDR3 reads TGCAGCGCGAGCCCGACGAGAGGACACACCTACAATGAGCAGTTCTTC. Protein product: CSASPTRGHTYNEQFF.